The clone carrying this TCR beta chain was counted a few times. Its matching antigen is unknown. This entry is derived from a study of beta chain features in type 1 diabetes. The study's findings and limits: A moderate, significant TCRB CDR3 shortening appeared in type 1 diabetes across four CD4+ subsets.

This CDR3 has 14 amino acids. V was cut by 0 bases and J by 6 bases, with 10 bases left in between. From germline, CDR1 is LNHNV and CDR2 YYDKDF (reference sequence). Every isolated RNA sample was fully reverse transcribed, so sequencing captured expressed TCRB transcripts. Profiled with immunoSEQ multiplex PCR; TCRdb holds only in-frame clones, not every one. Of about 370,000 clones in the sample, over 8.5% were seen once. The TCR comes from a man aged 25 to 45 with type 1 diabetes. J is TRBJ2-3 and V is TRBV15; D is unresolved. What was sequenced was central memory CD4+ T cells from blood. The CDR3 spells CATSRDFGADTQYF. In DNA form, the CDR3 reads TGTGCCACCAGCAGAGATTTTGGCGCGGATACGCAGTATTTT. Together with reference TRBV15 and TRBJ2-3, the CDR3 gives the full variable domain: DAMVIQNPRYQVTQFGKPVTLSCSQTLNHNVMYWYQQKSSQAPKLLFHYYDKDFNNEADTPDNFQSRRPNTSFCFLDIRSPGLGDTAMYLCATSRDFGADTQYFGPGTRLTVL.